This TCR beta chain was identified during a study of STAT5B mutations in CD4+ large granular lymphocyte leukemia. Notes on the study in general: Without HLA matching, higher CD4+ than CD8+ T-LGLL clonality could reflect small sample size. Compared with healthy controls (2/35), patient top clones favored TRBV06 (8/27).

The CDR3 consists of 15 residues. The V gene lost 1 base and the J gene lost 5 bases, with 12 bases spanning the gap. Germline V CDR1 and CDR2: KGHSH, LQKENI. This was a survey-level run. Only in-frame clones appear in the TCRdb table, and some are missing; sequencing was by immunoSEQ multiplex PCR. The sample gives tens of thousands of clones, 69% of which show up once; approximately 2.7% is in the top ten. Concerning this clone: Its antigen is currently unknown.

The chain links TRBV18 to TRBJ1-5; D gene ambiguous. The receptor comes from a human donor in good health. The sequenced material came from CD4+ T cells from blood buffy coats. The CDR3 sequence is CASSPLSGVDQPQHF. CDR3 DNA: TGTGCCAGCTCACCACTTTCCGGGGTGGATCAGCCCCAGCATTTT.